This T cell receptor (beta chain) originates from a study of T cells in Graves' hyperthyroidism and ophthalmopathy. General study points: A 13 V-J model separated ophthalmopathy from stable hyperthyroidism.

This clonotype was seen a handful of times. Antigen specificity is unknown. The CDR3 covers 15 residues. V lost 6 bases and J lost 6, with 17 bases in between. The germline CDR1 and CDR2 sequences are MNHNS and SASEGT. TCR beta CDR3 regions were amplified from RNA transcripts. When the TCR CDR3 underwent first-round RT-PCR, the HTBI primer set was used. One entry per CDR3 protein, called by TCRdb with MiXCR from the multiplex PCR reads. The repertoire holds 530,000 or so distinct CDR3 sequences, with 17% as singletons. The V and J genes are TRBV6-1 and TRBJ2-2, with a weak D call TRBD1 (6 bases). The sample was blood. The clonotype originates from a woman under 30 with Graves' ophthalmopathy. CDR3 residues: CASRGLTGSPGELFF. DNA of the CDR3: TGTGCCAGCAGGGGCCTCACAGGGTCCCCCGGGGAGCTGTTTTTT.